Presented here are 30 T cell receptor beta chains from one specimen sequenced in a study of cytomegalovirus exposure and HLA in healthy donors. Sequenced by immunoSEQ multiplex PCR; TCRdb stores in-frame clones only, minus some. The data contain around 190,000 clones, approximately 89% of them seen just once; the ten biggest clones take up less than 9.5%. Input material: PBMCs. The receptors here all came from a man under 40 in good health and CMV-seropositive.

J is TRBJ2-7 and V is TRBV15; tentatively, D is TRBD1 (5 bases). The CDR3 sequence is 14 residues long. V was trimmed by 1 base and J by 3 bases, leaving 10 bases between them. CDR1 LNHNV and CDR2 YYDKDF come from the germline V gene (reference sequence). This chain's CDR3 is CATSRVDSLYEQYF. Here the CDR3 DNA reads TGTGCCACCAGCAGAGTTGACAGCCTCTACGAGCAGTACTTC.

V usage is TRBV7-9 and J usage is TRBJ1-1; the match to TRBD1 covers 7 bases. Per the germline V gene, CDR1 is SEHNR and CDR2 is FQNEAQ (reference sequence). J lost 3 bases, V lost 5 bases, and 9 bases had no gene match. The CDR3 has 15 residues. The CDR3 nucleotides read TGTGCCAGCAGCACGGACAGGATTCCGTACACTGAAGCTTTCTTT. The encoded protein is CASSTDRIPYTEAFF.

CDR3 in DNA: TGTGCCAGCATGGGGGCCACACAAGAGACCCAGTACTTC. It encodes CASMGATQETQYF. The V gene is TRBV6-1, the J gene TRBJ2-5; D possibly corresponds to TRBD1 (6 bases). This CDR3 is 13 amino acids long. Germline V CDR1 and CDR2: MNHNS, SASEGT. V was shortened by 7 bases and J by 2 bases, with 11 bases between the two germline ends.

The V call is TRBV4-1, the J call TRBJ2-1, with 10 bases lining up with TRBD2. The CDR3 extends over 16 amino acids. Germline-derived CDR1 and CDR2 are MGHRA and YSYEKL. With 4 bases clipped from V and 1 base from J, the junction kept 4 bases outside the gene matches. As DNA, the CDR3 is TGCGCCAGCAGCCGGCTAGCGGGAGATTCCTACAATGAGCAGTTCTTC. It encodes CASSRLAGDSYNEQFF.

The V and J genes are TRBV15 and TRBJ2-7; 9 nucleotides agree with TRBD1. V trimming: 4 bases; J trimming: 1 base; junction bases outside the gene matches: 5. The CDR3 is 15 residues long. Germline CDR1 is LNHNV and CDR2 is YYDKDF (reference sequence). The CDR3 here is CATSTTGTGSYEQYF. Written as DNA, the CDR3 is TGTGCCACCAGCACAACCGGGACAGGGTCCTACGAGCAGTACTTC.

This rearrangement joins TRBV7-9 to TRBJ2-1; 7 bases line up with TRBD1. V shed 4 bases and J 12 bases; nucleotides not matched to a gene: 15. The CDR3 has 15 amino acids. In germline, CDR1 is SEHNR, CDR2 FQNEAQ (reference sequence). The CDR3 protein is CASSSGTAFSVRQFF. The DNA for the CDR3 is TGTGCCAGCAGCTCCGGGACAGCCTTTTCAGTCAGGCAGTTCTTC.

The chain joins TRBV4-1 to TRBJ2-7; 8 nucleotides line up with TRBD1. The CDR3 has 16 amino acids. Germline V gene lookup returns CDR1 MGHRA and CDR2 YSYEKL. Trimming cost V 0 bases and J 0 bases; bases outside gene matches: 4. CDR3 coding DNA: TGCGCCAGCAGCCAAGAAACCGGGACAGGCTCCTACGAGCAGTACTTC. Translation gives CASSQETGTGSYEQYF.

In DNA form, the CDR3 reads TGTGCCAGCAGCTTAATGGGCGGCCAAGAGACCCAGTACTTC. Translation: CASSLMGGQETQYF. This chain connects TRBV7-2 to TRBJ2-5, with unresolved D. This CDR3 contains 14 residues. Trimming stripped 2 bases from V and 1 base from J, with 8 bases between. Germline CDR1 is SGHTA and CDR2 is FQGNSA.

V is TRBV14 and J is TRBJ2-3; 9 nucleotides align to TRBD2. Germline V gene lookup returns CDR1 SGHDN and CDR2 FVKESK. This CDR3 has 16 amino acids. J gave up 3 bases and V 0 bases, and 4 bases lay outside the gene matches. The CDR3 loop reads CASSQDRLAGTDTQYF. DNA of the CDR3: TGTGCCAGCAGCCAAGATCGGCTAGCGGGAACAGATACGCAGTATTTT.

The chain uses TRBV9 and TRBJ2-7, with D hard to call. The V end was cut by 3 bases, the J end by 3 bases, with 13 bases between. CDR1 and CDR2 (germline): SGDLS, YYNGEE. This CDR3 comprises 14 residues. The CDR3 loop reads CASSASSLGYEQYF. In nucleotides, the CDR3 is TGTGCCAGCAGCGCGTCGTCGCTGGGCTACGAGCAGTACTTC. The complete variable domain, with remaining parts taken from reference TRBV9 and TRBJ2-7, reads DSGVTQTPKHLITATGQRVTLRCSPRSGDLSVYWYQQSLDQGLQFLIQYYNGEERAKGNILERFSAQQFPDLHSELNLSSLELGDSALYFCASSASSLGYEQYFGPGTRLTVT.

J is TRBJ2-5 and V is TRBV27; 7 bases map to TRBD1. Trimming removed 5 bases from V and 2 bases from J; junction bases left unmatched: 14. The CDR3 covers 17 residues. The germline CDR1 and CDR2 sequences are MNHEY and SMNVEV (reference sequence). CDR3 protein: CASSPSFGDSLQETQYF. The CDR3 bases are TGTGCCAGCAGTCCTTCATTCGGGGACAGTCTACAAGAGACCCAGTACTTC.

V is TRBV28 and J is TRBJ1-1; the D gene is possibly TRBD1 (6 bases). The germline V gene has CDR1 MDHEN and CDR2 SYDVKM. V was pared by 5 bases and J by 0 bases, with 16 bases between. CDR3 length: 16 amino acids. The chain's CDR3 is CASSLGQRGLNTEAFF. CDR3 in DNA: TGTGCCAGCAGTCTAGGACAGCGCGGGCTGAACACTGAAGCTTTCTTT.

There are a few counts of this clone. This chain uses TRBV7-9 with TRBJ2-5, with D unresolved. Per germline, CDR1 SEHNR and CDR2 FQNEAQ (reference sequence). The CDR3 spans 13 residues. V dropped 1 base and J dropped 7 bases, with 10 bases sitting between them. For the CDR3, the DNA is TGTGCCAGCAGCTTAGTACCCTTAGGGACCCAGTACTTC. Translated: CASSLVPLGTQYF.

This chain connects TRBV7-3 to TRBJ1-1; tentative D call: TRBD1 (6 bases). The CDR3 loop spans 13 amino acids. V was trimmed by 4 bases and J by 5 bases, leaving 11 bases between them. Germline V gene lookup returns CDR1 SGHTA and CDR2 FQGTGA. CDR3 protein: CASSSGRGTEAFF. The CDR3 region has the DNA TGTGCCAGCAGCTCCGGCAGGGGTACTGAAGCTTTCTTT.

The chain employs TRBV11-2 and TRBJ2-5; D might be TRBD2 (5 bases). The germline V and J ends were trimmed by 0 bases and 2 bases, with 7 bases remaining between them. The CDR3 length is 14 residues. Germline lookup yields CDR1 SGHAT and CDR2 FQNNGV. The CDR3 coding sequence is TGTGCCAGCAGCTTAGACCGGGAACAAGAGACCCAGTACTTC. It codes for CASSLDREQETQYF.

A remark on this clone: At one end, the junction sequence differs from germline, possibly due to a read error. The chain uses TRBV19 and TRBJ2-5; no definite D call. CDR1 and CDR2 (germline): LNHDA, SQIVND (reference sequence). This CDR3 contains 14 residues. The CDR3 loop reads CATSKVQKLETQYF. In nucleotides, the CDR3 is TGTGCCACTAGTAAGGTCCAGAAATTGGAGACCCAGTACTTC.

CDR3 residues: CASTLRGPVTYEQYF. The CDR3 DNA sequence: TGTGCCAGCACCCTTCGGGGGCCTGTCACCTACGAGCAGTACTTC. The rearrangement uses TRBV28 and TRBJ2-7; perhaps D is TRBD1 or TRBD2 (6 bases each). V shed 7 bases and J shed 2 bases, with 18 bases lying between them. Germline V gene lookup returns CDR1 MDHEN and CDR2 SYDVKM. CDR3 size: 15 residues.

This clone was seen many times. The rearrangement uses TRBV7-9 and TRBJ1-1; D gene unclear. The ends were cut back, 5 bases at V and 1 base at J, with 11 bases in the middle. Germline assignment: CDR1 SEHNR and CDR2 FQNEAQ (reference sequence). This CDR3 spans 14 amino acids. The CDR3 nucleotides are TGTGCCAGCAGCCTCAACTTCGGGAACACTGAAGCTTTCTTT. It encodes CASSLNFGNTEAFF. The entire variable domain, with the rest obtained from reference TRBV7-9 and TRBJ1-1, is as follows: DTGVSQNPRHKITKRGQNVTFRCDPISEHNRLYWYRQTLGQGPEFLTYFQNEAQLEKSRLLSDRFSAERPKGSFSTLEIQRTEQGDSAMYLCASSLNFGNTEAFFGQGTRLTVV.

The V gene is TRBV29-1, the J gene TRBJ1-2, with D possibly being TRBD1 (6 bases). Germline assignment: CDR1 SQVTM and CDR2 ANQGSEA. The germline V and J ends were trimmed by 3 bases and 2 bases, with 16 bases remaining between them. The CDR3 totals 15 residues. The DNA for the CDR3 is TGCAGCGTTGACCGAGGGGGACTGCCCAACTATGGCTACACCTTC. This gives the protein CSVDRGGLPNYGYTF.

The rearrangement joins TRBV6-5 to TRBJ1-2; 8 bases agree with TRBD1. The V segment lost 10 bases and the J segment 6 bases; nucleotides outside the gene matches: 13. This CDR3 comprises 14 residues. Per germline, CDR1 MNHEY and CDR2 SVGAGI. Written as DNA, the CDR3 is TGTGCCACCAACCACCACGGGGGACAGGATGGCTACACCTTC. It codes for CATNHHGGQDGYTF.

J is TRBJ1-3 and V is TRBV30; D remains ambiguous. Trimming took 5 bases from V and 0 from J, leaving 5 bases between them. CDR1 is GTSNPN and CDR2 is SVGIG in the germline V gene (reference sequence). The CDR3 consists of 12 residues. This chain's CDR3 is CAWDHSGNTIYF. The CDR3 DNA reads TGTGCCTGGGACCACTCTGGAAACACCATATATTTT. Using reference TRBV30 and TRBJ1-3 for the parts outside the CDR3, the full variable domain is SQTIHQWPATLVQPVGSPLSLECTVEGTSNPNLYWYRQAAGRGLQLLFYSVGIGQISSEVPQNLSASRPQDRQFILSSKKLLLSDSGFYLCAWDHSGNTIYFGEGSWLTVV.

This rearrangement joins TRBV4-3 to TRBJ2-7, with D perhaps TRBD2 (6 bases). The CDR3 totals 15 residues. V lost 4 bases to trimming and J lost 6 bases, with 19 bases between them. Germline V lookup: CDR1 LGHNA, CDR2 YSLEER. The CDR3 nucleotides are TGCGCCAGCAGCCTTAAGGTGACGGTCGGGGGCGAGCAGTACTTC. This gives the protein CASSLKVTVGGEQYF.

CDR3 amino acids: CSVAFRTGIEAFF. In nucleotides, the CDR3 is TGCAGCGTTGCGTTTCGGACGGGAATTGAAGCTTTCTTT. This chain links TRBV29-1 with TRBJ1-1; D gene unclear. The ends were cut back, 4 bases at V and 7 bases at J, with 16 bases in the middle. CDR3 length: 13 amino acids. CDR1 and CDR2 from the germline V gene are SQVTM and ANQGSEA.

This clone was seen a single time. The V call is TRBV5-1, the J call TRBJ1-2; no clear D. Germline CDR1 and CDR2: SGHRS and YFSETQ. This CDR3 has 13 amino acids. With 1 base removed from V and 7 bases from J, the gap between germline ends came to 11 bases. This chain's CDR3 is CASSLFQPGGYTF. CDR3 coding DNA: TGCGCCAGCAGCTTGTTTCAGCCTGGTGGCTACACCTTC.

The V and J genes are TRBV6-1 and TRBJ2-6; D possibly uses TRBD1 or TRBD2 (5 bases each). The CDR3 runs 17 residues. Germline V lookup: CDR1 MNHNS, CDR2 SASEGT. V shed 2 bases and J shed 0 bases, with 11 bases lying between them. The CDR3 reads CASSEQGPYSGANVLTF. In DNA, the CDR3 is TGTGCCAGCAGTGAACAGGGACCCTACTCTGGGGCCAACGTCCTGACTTTC.

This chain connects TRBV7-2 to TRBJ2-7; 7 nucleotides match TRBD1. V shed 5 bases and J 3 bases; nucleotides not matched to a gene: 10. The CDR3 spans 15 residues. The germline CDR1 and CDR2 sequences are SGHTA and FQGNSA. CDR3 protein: CASSPRDRTNYEQYF. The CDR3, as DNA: TGTGCCAGCAGCCCCCGGGACAGAACTAACTACGAGCAGTACTTC.

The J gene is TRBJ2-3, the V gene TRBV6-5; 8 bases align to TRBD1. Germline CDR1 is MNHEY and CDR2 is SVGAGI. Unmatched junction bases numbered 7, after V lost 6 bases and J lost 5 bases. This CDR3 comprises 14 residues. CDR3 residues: CASSLGQGVDTQYF. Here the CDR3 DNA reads TGTGCCAGCAGCCTCGGACAGGGAGTAGATACGCAGTATTTT.

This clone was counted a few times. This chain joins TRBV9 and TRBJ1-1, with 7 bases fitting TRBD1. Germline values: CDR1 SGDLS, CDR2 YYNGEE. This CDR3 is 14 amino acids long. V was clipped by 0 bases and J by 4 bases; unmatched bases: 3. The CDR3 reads CASSVGQGGTEAFF. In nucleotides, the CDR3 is TGTGCCAGCAGCGTAGGACAGGGTGGCACTGAAGCTTTCTTT.

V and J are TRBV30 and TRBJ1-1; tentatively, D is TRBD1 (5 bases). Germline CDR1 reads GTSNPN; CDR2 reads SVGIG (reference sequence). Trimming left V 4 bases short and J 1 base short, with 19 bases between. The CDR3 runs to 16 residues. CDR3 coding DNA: TGTGCCTGGAATCCTGGGGGGGGATGGGAGAACACTGAAGCTTTCTTT. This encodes CAWNPGGGWENTEAFF.

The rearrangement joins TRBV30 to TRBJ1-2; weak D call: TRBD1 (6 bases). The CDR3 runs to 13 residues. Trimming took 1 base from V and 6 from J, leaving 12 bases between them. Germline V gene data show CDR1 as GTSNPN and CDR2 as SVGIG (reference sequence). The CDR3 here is CAWSGGGWDGYTF. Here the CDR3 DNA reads TGTGCCTGGAGTGGTGGGGGCTGGGATGGCTACACCTTC.